One sample yielded the 18 T cell receptor beta chains listed below, sequenced in a study of T-cell reconstitution after alpha-beta-depleted transplantation in children. The library targeted TCRbeta and was prepared with unique molecular identifiers. In TCRdb, the PCR reads were re-called with MiXCR into one record per CDR3 protein. The sample lists about 250,000 distinct CDR3 sequences; more than 20% were seen once. The material was PBMCs, mostly from graft donor cells, obtained 360 days after TCRalphabeta/CD19-depleted stem cell transplant. The receptor source for this set is a female patient between 2 and 10 years old who had a stem cell transplant for congenital amegakaryocytic thrombocytopenia, so the T cells may come from the graft donor.

The chain uses TRBV20-1 and TRBJ2-3, with D possibly called TRBD1 or TRBD2 (5 bases each). Germline CDR1 reads DFQATT; CDR2 reads SNEGSKA (reference sequence). CDR3 length: 13 residues. With 6 bases removed from V and 6 bases from J, the gap between germline ends came to 16 bases. The CDR3 sequence: CSAIRGGWDTQYF. CDR3 sequence (DNA): TGCAGTGCCATAAGGGGCGGGTGGGATACGCAGTATTTT.

This chain links TRBV14 with TRBJ2-2; no clear D gene. Trimming removed 0 bases at V and 4 bases at J, with 9 bases between. The CDR3 sequence is 15 residues long. Germline V lookup: CDR1 SGHDN, CDR2 FVKESK. CDR3 in amino acids: CASSQDRQPTGELFF. The CDR3 DNA is TGTGCCAGCAGCCAAGACCGCCAGCCCACCGGGGAGCTGTTTTTT. Full variable domain (outside the CDR3, taken from reference TRBV14 and TRBJ2-2): EAGVTQFPSHSVIEKGQTVTLRCDPISGHDNLYWYRRVMGKEIKFLLHFVKESKQDESGMPNNRFLAERTGGTYSTLKVQPAELEDSGVYFCASSQDRQPTGELFFGEGSRLTVL.

V usage is TRBV6-2 or TRBV6-3 and J usage is TRBJ2-5; D not resolved. V was clipped by 6 bases and J by 1 base, with 15 bases between them. This CDR3 is 15 amino acids long. CDR1 and CDR2 (germline): MNHEY, SVGEGT. Here the CDR3 reads CASRTLVEVQETQYF. For the CDR3, the DNA is TGTGCCAGCAGGACCCTCGTAGAGGTCCAAGAGACCCAGTACTTC.

This clonotype was detected a few times. CDR3 DNA sequence: TGTGCCAGCAGTGACCGGCAGGGGGAGTTTAGGGCTTCTAGCACAGATACGCAGTATTTT. Protein sequence: CASSDRQGEFRASSTDTQYF. J is TRBJ2-3 and V is TRBV2; 7 bases match TRBD1. This CDR3 contains 20 residues. V gave up 3 bases and J gave up 0 bases; unmatched junction bases: 18. Germline V gene data show CDR1 as SNHLY and CDR2 as FYNNEI.

The V and J genes are TRBV28 and TRBJ2-1; D remains unclear. V was shortened by 5 bases and J by 5 bases, with 16 bases between the two germline ends. The CDR3 spans 15 residues. Germline V gene lookup returns CDR1 MDHEN and CDR2 SYDVKM. DNA of the CDR3: TGTGCCAGCAGTCTTCCCGATCGGTGGGACAATGAGCAGTTCTTC. Translating gives CASSLPDRWDNEQFF.

This clonotype was counted between two and nine times. V gene TRBV4-1 combines with J gene TRBJ2-5; D may be TRBD2 (5 bases). The V end lost 6 bases, the J end lost 1 base, and 12 bases lay between the germline ends. This CDR3 is 14 amino acids long. Looked up from germline, CDR1 is MGHRA and CDR2 is YSYEKL. The CDR3 coding sequence is TGCGCCAGCAGTTTAGCGAACCTCCAAGAGACCCAGTACTTC. The encoded protein is CASSLANLQETQYF.

This clonotype was seen ten or more times. The junction shows a germline mismatch at one end, possibly a read error. The DNA for the CDR3 is TGCGCCAGCAGCTTGAGGGGCGGGTACGAGCAGTACTTC. Protein product: CASSLRGGYEQYF. The V gene is TRBV12-3 or TRBV12-4, the J gene TRBJ2-7, with D perhaps given as TRBD1 or TRBD2 (5 bases each). The CDR3 contains 13 residues.

This clonotype appeared many times. The rearrangement links TRBV24-1 to TRBJ2-3; D gene ambiguous. The V and J ends lost 5 bases and 7 bases respectively, with 6 bases between them. From germline, CDR1 is KGHDR and CDR2 SFDVKD. The CDR3 totals 11 residues. In DNA form, the CDR3 reads TGTGCCACCAGTGTTGGAAATACGCAGTATTTT. It is translated as CATSVGNTQYF.

This clonotype has just a few counts. The rearrangement links TRBV27 to TRBJ1-5; the match to TRBD1 covers 10 bases. V lost 2 bases, J lost 4 bases, and 8 bases stayed unmatched. The CDR3 contains 17 residues. Germline V lookup: CDR1 MNHEY, CDR2 SMNVEV (reference sequence). The CDR3 here is CASSLRGTGVGNQPQHF. The CDR3 DNA sequence: TGTGCCAGCAGTTTACGGGGGACAGGGGTAGGGAATCAGCCCCAGCATTTT.

The table lists this clonotype with a few counts. The gene calls are TRBV28 and TRBJ1-5, with a tentative D call TRBD1 (5 bases). The CDR3 sequence is 15 residues long. Germline V gives CDR1 MDHEN, CDR2 SYDVKM. V gave up 3 bases and J gave up 10 bases, with 19 bases separating them. Written as DNA, the CDR3 is TGTGCCAGCAGTTTTAGGTTAACAGTCTGGGGCCCCCAGCATTTT. Translation gives CASSFRLTVWGPQHF. Looking up the rest from reference TRBV28 and TRBJ1-5 gives the full variable domain: DVKVTQSSRYLVKRTGEKVFLECVQDMDHENMFWYRQDPGLGLRLIYFSYDVKMKEKGDIPEGYSVSREKKERFSLILESASTNQTSMYLCASSFRLTVWGPQHFGDGTRLSIL.

V gene TRBV6-5 combines with J gene TRBJ1-2; maybe TRBD1 (5 bases). In germline, CDR1 is MNHEY, CDR2 SVGAGI. The CDR3 sequence is 15 residues long. V gave up 2 bases and J gave up 8 bases, with 18 bases separating them. The CDR3 DNA is TGTGCCAGCAGTTACGAGCAGGGATTACTGGAAGGCTACACCTTC. Amino acids: CASSYEQGLLEGYTF.

This clonotype was recorded at least ten times. The chain carries TRBV29-1 and TRBJ2-3; D may be TRBD1 or TRBD2 (5 bases each). Trimming cost V 2 bases and J 6 bases, with 15 bases left between them. The CDR3 is 14 residues long. Looked up from germline, CDR1 is SQVTM and CDR2 is ANQGSEA. The CDR3 DNA sequence: TGCAGCGTTGAATGGCAGGGACGTATGGATACGCAGTATTTT. Translated: CSVEWQGRMDTQYF.

V usage is TRBV20-1 and J usage is TRBJ2-3, with 7 bases fitting TRBD1. The CDR3 runs to 15 residues. CDR1 and CDR2 from the germline V gene are DFQATT and SNEGSKA (reference sequence). Trimming took 0 bases from V and 2 from J; bases not matched to a gene: 5. The CDR3 DNA sequence: TGCAGTGCTAGAGATCCGGGACAGATCACAGATACGCAGTATTTT. It specifies CSARDPGQITDTQYF.

This clonotype was found a few times. The rearrangement uses TRBV10-3 and TRBJ2-5, with TRBD2 matching over 9 bases. CDR3 length: 16 amino acids. Germline CDR1 is ENHRY and CDR2 is SYGVKD. The V gene end was trimmed by 5 bases and the J gene end by 5 bases; junction bases not matched to a gene: 12. The CDR3 DNA is TGTGCCATCAGTCTCAGAGGCGGGGGGGCCGATGAGACCCAGTACTTC. Protein sequence: CAISLRGGGADETQYF.

This clonotype appeared a few times. V and J are TRBV11-2 and TRBJ2-7; unclear D gene. The CDR3 is made up of 15 amino acids. Trimming stripped 5 bases from V and 0 bases from J, with 14 bases between. Germline CDR1 is SGHAT and CDR2 is FQNNGV. The CDR3 loop reads CASSVAPAPSYEQYF. The CDR3 DNA is TGTGCCAGCAGCGTGGCCCCAGCACCCTCCTACGAGCAGTACTTC.

This clonotype came up a few times. The chain has TRBV10-3 and TRBJ1-1, with D hard to call. From germline, CDR1 is ENHRY and CDR2 SYGVKD. The CDR3 covers 14 residues. Trimming pared 3 bases from V and 1 base from J, leaving 9 bases between. CDR3: CAISDPGRNTEAFF. CDR3 bases: TGTGCCATCAGTGACCCGGGCCGGAACACTGAAGCTTTCTTT.

The gene calls are TRBV6-2 or TRBV6-3 and TRBJ2-1; D not resolved. Germline CDR1 is MNHEY and CDR2 is SVGEGT. Trimming removed 2 bases at V and 6 bases at J, with 11 bases between. The CDR3 spans 14 residues. CDR3 sequence: CASSYVRSGNEQFF. DNA of the CDR3: TGTGCCAGCAGTTACGTCCGCTCGGGCAATGAGCAGTTCTTC.

This clonotype was seen a few times. The rearrangement links TRBV28 to TRBJ1-1; 10 nucleotides match TRBD1. Germline V gene sequence: CDR1 MDHEN, CDR2 SYDVKM. Losses at the gene ends were 0 bases for V and 3 bases for J; bases not matched to a gene: 7. The CDR3 runs 17 residues. CDR3 coding DNA: TGTGCCAGCAGTTTATGGGGACAGGGGTTCGACGACACTGAAGCTTTCTTT. It yields the protein CASSLWGQGFDDTEAFF.